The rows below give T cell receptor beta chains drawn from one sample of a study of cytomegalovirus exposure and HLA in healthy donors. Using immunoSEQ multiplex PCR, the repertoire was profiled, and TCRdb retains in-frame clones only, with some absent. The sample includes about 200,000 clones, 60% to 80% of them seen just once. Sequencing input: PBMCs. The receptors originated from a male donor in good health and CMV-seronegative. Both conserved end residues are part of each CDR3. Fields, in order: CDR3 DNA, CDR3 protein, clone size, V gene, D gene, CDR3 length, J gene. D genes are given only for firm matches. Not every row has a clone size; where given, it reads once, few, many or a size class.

CDR3nt: TGTGCCATCAGTGAGTCCGAGACCGGGGAGCTGTTTTTT
CDR3aa: CAISESETGELFF
abundance: .
v_gene: TRBV10-3
d_gene: .
len: 13
j_gene: TRBJ2-2

CDR3nt: TGTGCCAGTAGTCAGGCGGGAAGAGGTCAGCCCCAGCATTTT
CDR3aa: CASSQAGRGQPQHF
abundance: few
v_gene: TRBV19
d_gene: .
len: 14
j_gene: TRBJ1-5

CDR3nt: TGTGCCAGCAGTGAAGCGGGGGGGTCAGATACGCAGTATTTT
CDR3aa: CASSEAGGSDTQYF
abundance: .
v_gene: TRBV6-4
d_gene: TRBD2
len: 14
j_gene: TRBJ2-3

CDR3nt: TGTGCCAGCAGTTTGGGGCTGGGCGCAGATACGCAGTATTTT
CDR3aa: CASSLGLGADTQYF
abundance: .
v_gene: TRBV27
d_gene: .
len: 14
j_gene: TRBJ2-3

CDR3nt: TGTGCCAGCAGCTTTGGACTAGCCCAAGAGACCCAGTACTTC
CDR3aa: CASSFGLAQETQYF
abundance: .
v_gene: TRBV7-9
d_gene: TRBD2
len: 14
j_gene: TRBJ2-5

CDR3nt: TGCGCCAGCAGCCAAGGCGTGGTCTACGAGCAGTACTTC
CDR3aa: CASSQGVVYEQYF
abundance: .
v_gene: TRBV4-3
d_gene: .
len: 13
j_gene: TRBJ2-7

CDR3nt: TGTGCCAGCAGCCTAGGGGGCGCGGGGAATTCACCCCTCCACTTT
CDR3aa: CASSLGGAGNSPLHF
abundance: .
v_gene: TRBV14
d_gene: TRBD1
len: 15
j_gene: TRBJ1-6

CDR3nt: TGTGCCAGCGGTACCCCGGGAATTGATACGCAGTATTTT
CDR3aa: CASGTPGIDTQYF
abundance: .
v_gene: TRBV27
d_gene: .
len: 13
j_gene: TRBJ2-3

CDR3nt: TGTGCCAGCTCACCACAGTGGGGGGGCTCCACCTACGAGCAGTACTTC
CDR3aa: CASSPQWGGSTYEQYF
abundance: .
v_gene: TRBV18
d_gene: .
len: 16
j_gene: TRBJ2-7

CDR3nt: TGTGCCAGCAGCGTAGACGTCGGAGGAGGGAGCTCTGGAAACACCATATATTTT
CDR3aa: CASSVDVGGGSSGNTIYF
abundance: once
v_gene: TRBV9
d_gene: .
len: 18
j_gene: TRBJ1-3

CDR3nt: TGTGCCAGCAGCTCCCGACTAGCGGGAGACACCGGGGAGCTGTTTTTT
CDR3aa: CASSSRLAGDTGELFF
abundance: few
v_gene: TRBV7-3
d_gene: TRBD2
len: 16
j_gene: TRBJ2-2

CDR3nt: TGTGCCAGTAGTATTAGGGGAGGTAACACCGGGGAGCTGTTTTTT
CDR3aa: CASSIRGGNTGELFF
abundance: .
v_gene: TRBV19
d_gene: .
len: 15
j_gene: TRBJ2-2

CDR3nt: TGTGCCAGCAGTGAAGGGGGCCAGGGGGCCGACGAGCAGTACTTC
CDR3aa: CASSEGGQGADEQYF
abundance: .
v_gene: TRBV6-1
d_gene: TRBD1
len: 15
j_gene: TRBJ2-7

CDR3nt: TGCGCCAGCAGCCAGTTTACAGGGCACACCGGGGAGCTGTTTTTT
CDR3aa: CASSQFTGHTGELFF
abundance: .
v_gene: TRBV4-3
d_gene: .
len: 15
j_gene: TRBJ2-2

CDR3nt: TGTGCCAGCAGCTTTTGGGCGGGGGGTATTGATACGCAGTATTTT
CDR3aa: CASSFWAGGIDTQYF
abundance: .
v_gene: TRBV7-2
d_gene: TRBD2
len: 15
j_gene: TRBJ2-3

CDR3nt: TGTGCCAGCAGTAAACAGGGGGGCAATCAGCCCCAGCATTTT
CDR3aa: CASSKQGGNQPQHF
abundance: .
v_gene: TRBV2
d_gene: TRBD1
len: 14
j_gene: TRBJ1-5

CDR3nt: TGTGCCACCAGCAGAGATTCAGGGGGCGGTCAGCCCCAGCATTTT
CDR3aa: CATSRDSGGGQPQHF
abundance: .
v_gene: TRBV15
d_gene: TRBD1
len: 15
j_gene: TRBJ1-5

CDR3nt: TGTGCCAGCAGCACTCGTGCGAGCGGGGGGGCAGCAGATACGCAGTATTTT
CDR3aa: CASSTRASGGAADTQYF
abundance: once
v_gene: TRBV9
d_gene: TRBD2
len: 17
j_gene: TRBJ2-3

CDR3nt: TGTGCCAGCAGCAGAAGCGTTGGGGCCAACGTCCTGACTTTC
CDR3aa: CASSRSVGANVLTF
abundance: .
v_gene: TRBV21-1
d_gene: .
len: 14
j_gene: TRBJ2-6

CDR3nt: TGTGCCATCAGCTGGACAGGTGGGCGTACCGAGCAGTACTTC
CDR3aa: CAISWTGGRTEQYF
abundance: .
v_gene: TRBV10-3
d_gene: TRBD1
len: 14
j_gene: TRBJ2-7

CDR3nt: TGTGCCAGCAGCTTGGCTAGGCCTCAAGGCACAGATACGCAGTATTTT
CDR3aa: CASSLARPQGTDTQYF
abundance: .
v_gene: TRBV5-4
d_gene: .
len: 16
j_gene: TRBJ2-3

CDR3nt: TGTGCCAGCAGCGCTTCTCGGGCGGGAGGGTTACCAGATACGCAGTATTTT
CDR3aa: CASSASRAGGLPDTQYF
abundance: .
v_gene: TRBV9
d_gene: TRBD2
len: 17
j_gene: TRBJ2-3

CDR3nt: TGTGCCAGCAGTTATTCAGACACCTACCTAAAGGAGACCCAGTACTTC
CDR3aa: CASSYSDTYLKETQYF
abundance: .
v_gene: TRBV6-6
d_gene: .
len: 16
j_gene: TRBJ2-5

CDR3nt: TGCGCCAGCAGCTTAGCGGCAGGGGGCTTTCGGGTTCAAGAGACCCAGTACTTC
CDR3aa: CASSLAAGGFRVQETQYF
abundance: .
v_gene: TRBV5-1
d_gene: TRBD1
len: 18
j_gene: TRBJ2-5

CDR3nt: TGTGCCAGCAGCCCCCTTCGGTTAGCGACCTACAATGAGCAGTTCTTC
CDR3aa: CASSPLRLATYNEQFF
abundance: .
v_gene: TRBV14
d_gene: .
len: 16
j_gene: TRBJ2-1

CDR3nt: TGTGCCAGCAGCCTATCTCAGGGGAATTCACCCCTCCACTTT
CDR3aa: CASSLSQGNSPLHF
abundance: once
v_gene: TRBV5-4
d_gene: .
len: 14
j_gene: TRBJ1-6

CDR3nt: TGTGCCAGCAGCCCCGGATCGGAGGGGGCTTGCACTGAAGCTTTCTTT
CDR3aa: CASSPGSEGACTEAFF
abundance: .
v_gene: TRBV4-2
d_gene: TRBD1
len: 16
j_gene: TRBJ1-1

CDR3nt: TGCGCCAGCAGCCCCCTCGGAGACAGCTCATTGAACACCGGGGAGCTGTTTTTT
CDR3aa: CASSPLGDSSLNTGELFF
abundance: .
v_gene: TRBV4-3
d_gene: .
len: 18
j_gene: TRBJ2-2

CDR3nt: TGTGCCAGCAGCTTATTTGGTTCTGACATCGATACTAACTATGGCTACACCTTC
CDR3aa: CASSLFGSDIDTNYGYTF
abundance: .
v_gene: TRBV13
d_gene: .
len: 18
j_gene: TRBJ1-2

CDR3nt: TGTGCTAGCAGAACAGTAGGTGCTGGGACAGGTAGTTATGGCTACACCTTC
CDR3aa: CASRTVGAGTGSYGYTF
abundance: .
v_gene: TRBV7-7
d_gene: TRBD1
len: 17
j_gene: TRBJ1-2

CDR3nt: TGTGCCAGCAGTAGACAGGGAGAAGTGTACGAGCAGTACTTC
CDR3aa: CASSRQGEVYEQYF
abundance: .
v_gene: TRBV28
d_gene: TRBD1
len: 14
j_gene: TRBJ2-7

CDR3nt: TGTGCCAGCAGCGCACTACGGATAGGACAGGGGATCTCTGGGGCCAACGTCCTGACTTTC
CDR3aa: CASSALRIGQGISGANVLTF
abundance: .
v_gene: TRBV9
d_gene: TRBD1
len: 20
j_gene: TRBJ2-6

CDR3nt: TGTGCCAGCAGTTACACCCAGGGTGGTCAGCCCCAGCATTTT
CDR3aa: CASSYTQGGQPQHF
abundance: .
v_gene: TRBV6-5
d_gene: .
len: 14
j_gene: TRBJ1-5

CDR3nt: TGTGCCAGCAGTCGGGACACCTCCTACGAGCAGTACTTC
CDR3aa: CASSRDTSYEQYF
abundance: .
v_gene: TRBV2
d_gene: .
len: 13
j_gene: TRBJ2-7

CDR3nt: TGTGCCAGCAGCGTAGGTCCAGGGGGCTTGAACAATGAGCAGTTCTTC
CDR3aa: CASSVGPGGLNNEQFF
abundance: .
v_gene: TRBV9
d_gene: TRBD1
len: 16
j_gene: TRBJ2-1

CDR3nt: TGTGCCATCAGTGGCCAGGGGGAAAAACTGTTTTTT
CDR3aa: CAISGQGEKLFF
abundance: .
v_gene: TRBV10-3
d_gene: .
len: 12
j_gene: TRBJ1-4

CDR3nt: TGTGCCAGCAGTCCTACCGGGACAGAGCAGTACTTC
CDR3aa: CASSPTGTEQYF
abundance: .
v_gene: TRBV6-5
d_gene: .
len: 12
j_gene: TRBJ2-7

CDR3nt: TGTGCCTGGAGTGACCGGGGAGGTCGGCGAGAGACCCAGTACTTC
CDR3aa: CAWSDRGGRRETQYF
abundance: .
v_gene: TRBV30
d_gene: .
len: 15
j_gene: TRBJ2-5